The 7 T cell receptor beta chains presented below share a single source sample, sequenced in a study of control samples from healthy donors and cancer patients. Libraries were prepared by immunoSEQ multiplex PCR; TCRdb keeps only in-frame clonotypes and omits some of them. This table has fewer than 130,000 clones, more than 75% appearing once. Sequenced input: PBMCs. These receptors all stem from a woman aged 55-70 years with lung cancer.

This clone was counted a single time. The chain recombines TRBV5-1 with TRBJ2-3; unclear D gene. Trimming removed 3 bases from V and 2 bases from J, with 10 bases in between. The CDR3 contains 14 residues. Germline V gene lookup returns CDR1 SGHRS and CDR2 YFSETQ. The CDR3 nucleotides read TGCGCCAGCAGCTCGGAATCGTTCACAGATACGCAGTATTTT. Its protein product is CASSSESFTDTQYF.

The chain joins TRBV6-1 to TRBJ2-7; TRBD1 might be the D (6 bases). The CDR3 is made up of 16 amino acids. V lost 0 bases to trimming and J lost 4 bases, with 16 bases between them. From germline, CDR1 is MNHNS and CDR2 SASEGT. The CDR3 is CASSEAITGIRYEQYF. In DNA, the CDR3 is TGTGCCAGCAGTGAAGCGATAACAGGGATAAGATACGAGCAGTACTTC.

The chain combines TRBV9 with TRBJ2-5, with unresolved D. Trimming removed 0 bases at V and 4 bases at J, with 4 bases between. CDR3 size: 12 residues. Germline loops: CDR1 SGDLS, CDR2 YYNGEE. The CDR3 region is CASSVEGETQYF. CDR3 DNA: TGTGCCAGCAGCGTAGAGGGAGAGACCCAGTACTTC.

The sample holds one count of this clone. This rearrangement joins TRBV7-8 to TRBJ2-1; no definite D call. Germline assignment: CDR1 SGHVS and CDR2 FQNEAQ. The length of the CDR3 is 13 residues. V lost 3 bases to trimming and J lost 1 base, with 4 bases between them. The CDR3 DNA is TGTGCCAGCAGCTTGAGGTCCTACAATGAGCAGTTCTTC. It yields the protein CASSLRSYNEQFF.

CDR3 in DNA: TGCGCCAGCAGCTTGGCCCCGGGGATCACAGATACGCAGTATTTT. Translating it yields CASSLAPGITDTQYF. This chain connects TRBV5-1 to TRBJ2-3; weak D call: TRBD2 (5 bases). Germline CDR1 is SGHRS and CDR2 is YFSETQ. CDR3 size: 15 residues. V was pared by 0 bases and J by 2 bases, with 10 bases between. The full variable domain, completed using reference TRBV5-1 and TRBJ2-3, is KAGVTQTPRYLIKTRGQQVTLSCSPISGHRSVSWYQQTPGQGLQFLFEYFSETQRNKGNFPGRFSGRQFSNSRSEMNVSTLELGDSALYLCASSLAPGITDTQYFGPGTRLTVL.

The chain recombines TRBV18 with TRBJ2-3, with D uncertain. This CDR3 region has 15 residues. The V gene's germline CDR1 is KGHSH and CDR2 LQKENI. Trimming left V 0 bases short and J 1 base short, with 8 bases between. The CDR3 DNA reads as TGTGCCAGCTCACCACCGCCGATGGGCACAGATACGCAGTATTTT. Its protein product is CASSPPPMGTDTQYF.

V gene TRBV11-2 combines with J gene TRBJ1-2; 7 positions agree with TRBD1. CDR1 is SGHAT, CDR2 FQNNGV, per germline. CDR3 size: 15 residues. The V and J ends lost 0 bases and 7 bases, in that order; junction bases with no gene match: 8. For the CDR3, the DNA is TGTGCCAGCAGCTTAGACGCCAGGGGGTTGTTTGGCTACACCTTC. Amino acids: CASSLDARGLFGYTF.